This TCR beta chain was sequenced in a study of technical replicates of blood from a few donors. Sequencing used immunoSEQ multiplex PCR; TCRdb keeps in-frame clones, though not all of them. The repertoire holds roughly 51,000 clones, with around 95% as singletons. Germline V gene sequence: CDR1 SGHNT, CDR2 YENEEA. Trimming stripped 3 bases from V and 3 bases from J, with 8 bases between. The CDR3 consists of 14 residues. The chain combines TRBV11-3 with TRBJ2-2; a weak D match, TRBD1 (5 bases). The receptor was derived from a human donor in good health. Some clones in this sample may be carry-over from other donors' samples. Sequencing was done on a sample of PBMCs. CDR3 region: CASSFGRDTGELFF. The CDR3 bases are TGTGCCAGCAGCTTCGGCAGGGACACCGGGGAGCTGTTTTTT.